The next 6 T cell receptor beta chains were all read from a single sample in a study of cytomegalovirus exposure and HLA in healthy donors. PCR primers comprised 60 Vbeta and 13 Jbeta primers. Measured with immunoSEQ multiplex PCR; TCRdb has only the in-frame clones, and not every one. The sample records about 180,000 clones, over 70% being singletons. The sequenced material came from PBMCs. These receptors all stem from a male donor in good health and CMV-seronegative.

The rearrangement joins TRBV6-1 to TRBJ1-2; tentatively, D is TRBD1 (5 bases). The CDR3 covers 13 residues. Germline CDR1 and CDR2: MNHNS and SASEGT. Trimming removed 7 bases at V and 3 bases at J, with 12 bases between. This chain's CDR3 is CASTPTVYYGYTF. CDR3 in DNA: TGTGCCAGCACCCCGACAGTTTACTATGGCTACACCTTC.

The V and J genes are TRBV14 and TRBJ2-5, with D possibly being TRBD1 (5 bases). CDR1 SGHDN and CDR2 FVKESK come from the germline V gene. Trimming removed 2 bases at V and 0 bases at J, with 7 bases between. The CDR3 sequence is 14 residues long. CDR3 loop: CASSQFRDQETQYF. CDR3 bases: TGTGCCAGCAGCCAATTCAGGGACCAAGAGACCCAGTACTTC.

The V and J genes are TRBV11-3 and TRBJ2-1; D is unclear. The CDR3 contains 15 residues. The V end was cut by 2 bases, the J end by 0 bases, with 8 bases between. Looked up from germline, CDR1 is SGHNT and CDR2 is YENEEA. CDR3 sequence: CASSLSLYSYNEQFF. The DNA of the CDR3 is TGTGCCAGCAGCTTATCCCTGTACTCCTACAATGAGCAGTTCTTC.

Here the CDR3 DNA reads TGTGCCAGCAGCGTCCAGGGATATGGCTACACCTTC. It encodes CASSVQGYGYTF. The chain joins TRBV9 to TRBJ1-2, with D possibly TRBD1 on 5 matching bases. Trimming took 2 bases from V and 5 from J, leaving 7 bases between them. The CDR3 contains 12 residues. In germline, CDR1 is SGDLS, CDR2 YYNGEE.

This clone has a single count. CDR3 bases: TGTGCCAGCAGCCGAGGTAACGCAGATACGCAGTATTTT. It translates to CASSRGNADTQYF. V usage is TRBV5-6 and J usage is TRBJ2-3; D unclear. Per germline, CDR1 SGHDT and CDR2 YYEEEE. The ends were cut back, 4 bases at V and 4 bases at J, with 10 bases in the middle. This CDR3 region has 13 residues.

This clone was detected a few times. V gene TRBV6-1 combines with J gene TRBJ2-1; TRBD1 agrees at 8 bases. CDR1 is MNHNS and CDR2 is SASEGT in the germline V gene. The trim removed 2 bases at V and 3 bases at J, leaving 6 bases unmatched. The CDR3 runs 16 residues. This CDR3 reads CASSESRDRFYNEQFF. CDR3 coding DNA: TGTGCCAGCAGTGAAAGTAGGGACAGGTTCTACAATGAGCAGTTCTTC.